This T cell receptor beta chain stems from a study of blood T cell repertoires in COVID-19. About the research overall: The United States, Italy and Spain provided the acute and convalescent COVID-19 samples. PBMCs, B-cell-depleted T cells, or T cells were the source of the cDNA or gDNA that made up the material.

As handled by the study authors: Researchers report that nucleated cell counts were estimated from reference gene primer amplification. The assay was immunoSEQ multiplex PCR, and TCRdb's table has in-frame clones only and misses some. The D gene and trimming were derived from the DNA, and the V and J assignments and clone size from that table. The sample holds some 180,000 clones, more than 65% seen once. The source material was peripheral blood. The receptor was derived from a man between 65 and 85 years old with active or convalescent COVID-19.

The CDR3 loop reads CASSPSPGHMETGYTF. The DNA for the CDR3 is TGTGCCAGCTCACCATCGCCGGGACACATGGAGACTGGCTACACCTTC. The J gene is TRBJ1-2, the V gene TRBV18, with D possibly matching TRBD1 (6 bases). The CDR3 loop spans 16 amino acids. V lost 2 bases and J 7 bases, leaving 20 bases between the germline ends. The germline V gene encodes CDR1 KGHSH and CDR2 LQKENI. Full variable domain (remainder filled in from reference TRBV18 and TRBJ1-2): NAGVMQNPRHLVRRRGQEARLRCSPMKGHSHVYWYRQLPEEGLKFMVYLQKENIIDESGMPKERFSAEFPKEGPSILRIQQVVRGDSAAYFCASSPSPGHMETGYTFGSGTRLTVV.